A single sample is the source of the 5 T cell receptor beta chains below, sequenced in a study of cytomegalovirus exposure and HLA in healthy donors. Primers: 60 Vbeta forward and 13 Jbeta reverse. TCRdb's copy holds only in-frame clones and misses some; the assay was immunoSEQ multiplex PCR. The sample includes approximately 290,000 clones, 75% to 85% of them seen just once. The sample consisted of PBMCs. The receptors stem from a girl aged 2-15 years in good health and CMV-seronegative.

This chain uses TRBV4-2 with TRBJ2-7, with TRBD2 matching 10 bases. The CDR3 is 15 amino acids. Trimming cost V 3 bases and J 4 bases; bases outside gene matches: 6. CDR1 is LGHNA, CDR2 YNFKEQ, per germline. CDR3 DNA sequence: TGTGCCAGCAGCCAGACTAGCGGGCCCCTGTACGAGCAGTACTTC. Translated, it gives CASSQTSGPLYEQYF.

The chain is built from TRBV14 and TRBJ2-1; TRBD1 is a possible D gene (6 bases). The V end was cut by 6 bases, the J end by 2 bases, with 14 bases between. Germline-derived CDR1 and CDR2 are SGHDN and FVKESK. This CDR3 region has 15 residues. The CDR3 region is CASSLPGTTYNEQFF. CDR3 nucleotides: TGTGCCAGCAGTCTCCCAGGGACAACCTACAATGAGCAGTTCTTC.

The chain carries TRBV6-1 and TRBJ1-1, with unresolved D. Germline V gives CDR1 MNHNS, CDR2 SASEGT. V lost 3 bases to trimming and J lost 3 bases, with 8 bases between them. This CDR3 has 13 residues. CDR3 sequence reads: CASSDGWDTEAFF. CDR3 DNA sequence: TGTGCCAGCAGTGACGGGTGGGACACTGAAGCTTTCTTT.

The gene calls are TRBV28 and TRBJ2-1; 7 bases fit TRBD2. V trimming: 6 bases; J trimming: 8 bases; junction bases outside the gene matches: 16. Per the germline V gene, CDR1 is MDHEN and CDR2 is SYDVKM. The CDR3 loop spans 16 amino acids. The CDR3 DNA follows: TGTGCCAGCAGCTCCAAAAGGGGCGGACTAGTCTATGAGCAGTTCTTC. It encodes CASSSKRGGLVYEQFF.

This clone has just a few counts. This chain connects TRBV5-1 to TRBJ1-4, with TRBD1 matching over 7 bases. The CDR3 loop spans 16 amino acids. In germline, CDR1 is SGHRS, CDR2 YFSETQ. The trim removed 4 bases at V and 5 bases at J, leaving 11 bases unmatched. Here the CDR3 DNA reads TGCGCCAGCAGCACCCAACATGAGACAGGGAATGAAAAACTGTTTTTT. Its protein is CASSTQHETGNEKLFF.